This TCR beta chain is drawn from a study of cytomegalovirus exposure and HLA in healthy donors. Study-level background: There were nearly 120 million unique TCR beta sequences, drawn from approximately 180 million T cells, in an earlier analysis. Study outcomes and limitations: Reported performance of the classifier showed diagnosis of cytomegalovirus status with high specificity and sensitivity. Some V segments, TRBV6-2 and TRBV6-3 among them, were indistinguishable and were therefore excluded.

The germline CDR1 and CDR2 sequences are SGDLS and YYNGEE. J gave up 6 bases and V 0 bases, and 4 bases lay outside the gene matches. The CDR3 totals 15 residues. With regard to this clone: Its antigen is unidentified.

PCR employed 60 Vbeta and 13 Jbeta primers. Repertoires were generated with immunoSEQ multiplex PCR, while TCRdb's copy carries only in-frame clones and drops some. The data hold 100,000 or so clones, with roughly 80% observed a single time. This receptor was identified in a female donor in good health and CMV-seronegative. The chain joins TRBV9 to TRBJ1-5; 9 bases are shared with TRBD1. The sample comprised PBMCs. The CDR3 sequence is CASSVGQGEGQPQHF. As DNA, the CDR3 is TGTGCCAGCAGCGTAGGACAGGGGGAGGGTCAGCCCCAGCATTTT.